A selection of T cell receptor beta chains follows, all from one sample in a study of blood T cell repertoires in COVID-19. Measured with immunoSEQ multiplex PCR; TCRdb has only the in-frame clones, and not every one. The sample includes around 50,000 clones, roughly four fifths of them seen just once. Sequences were obtained from peripheral blood. The receptors stem from a man between 40 and 49 years old with acute or convalescent COVID-19. Each CDR3 is given with its conserved first and last residue. Fields, in order: D gene, V gene, J gene, clone size, CDR3 protein, CDR3 DNA. D genes are given only for firm matches. Some rows mark clone size as missing; the rest say once, few, many or name a class of expanded clone.

>TRBD2|TRBV5-1|TRBJ2-2|-
CASSLAGGGANTGELFF
TGCGCCAGCAGCTTGGCCGGCGGGGGGGCGAACACCGGGGAGCTGTTTTTT
>TRBD2|TRBV5-4|TRBJ2-2|-
CASSHPGREDTGELFF
TGTGCCAGCAGCCACCCAGGGAGGGAGGACACCGGGGAGCTGTTTTTT
>TRBD2|TRBV4-3|TRBJ2-2|-
CASSPDRGGETGELFF
TGCGCCAGCAGCCCTGACCGGGGGGGAGAAACCGGGGAGCTGTTTTTT
>-|TRBV7-8|TRBJ2-7|medium-sized
CASAAGQAYEQYF
TGTGCCAGCGCGGCAGGGCAGGCTTACGAGCAGTACTTC
>TRBD1|TRBV24-1|TRBJ2-7|-
CATSEGGQRTYEQYF
TGTGCCACCAGTGAAGGGGGCCAAAGGACTTACGAGCAGTACTTC
>-|TRBV18|TRBJ1-2|-
CASSPRRGLLYGYTF
TGTGCCAGCTCACCACGTCGGGGTTTGCTCTATGGCTACACCTTC
>-|TRBV5-6|TRBJ2-7|-
CASSYHGGSYEQYF
TGTGCCAGCAGCTACCACGGGGGCTCCTACGAGCAGTACTTC
>-|TRBV19|TRBJ1-3|-
CASKTAVSGNTIYF
TGTGCCAGTAAAACGGCGGTCTCAGGAAACACCATATATTTT
>-|TRBV19|TRBJ2-7|-
CASSIGAWRNNEQYF
TGTGCCAGTAGTATAGGGGCTTGGAGGAATAACGAGCAGTACTTC
>TRBD1|TRBV6-2/TRBV6-3|TRBJ2-2|-
CASSYSRGRLSPGELFF
TGTGCCAGCAGTTACTCGAGGGGGCGATTGTCCCCCGGGGAGCTGTTTTTT
>TRBD1|TRBV5-1|TRBJ2-3|once
CASSRGQGADTQYF
TGCGCCAGCAGCCGAGGACAGGGGGCAGATACGCAGTATTTT
>-|TRBV5-1|TRBJ1-1|-
CASSLLSGETEAFF
TGCGCCAGCAGCTTGCTTTCAGGGGAGACTGAAGCTTTCTTT
>-|TRBV2|TRBJ1-2|-
CASSDSASFYGYTF
TGTGCCAGCAGTGACAGCGCAAGCTTCTATGGCTACACCTTC
>TRBD2|TRBV19|TRBJ2-5|-
CASSILTGGGGETQYF
TGTGCCAGTAGTATCCTTACGGGCGGGGGGGGAGAGACCCAGTACTTC
>TRBD1|TRBV5-6|TRBJ2-1|-
CASSPGTGLGSEQFF
TGTGCCAGCAGCCCCGGGACAGGGCTGGGTAGTGAGCAGTTCTTC
>-|TRBV5-1|TRBJ1-1|-
CASSLGVMGTEAFF
TGCGCCAGCAGCCTAGGGGTGATGGGCACTGAAGCTTTCTTT
>-|TRBV20-1|TRBJ2-5|-
CSAFYRETQYF
TGCAGTGCCTTTTACCGGGAGACCCAGTACTTC
>TRBD1|TRBV29-1|TRBJ1-4|-
CSAGQGITNEKLFF
TGCAGCGCAGGACAGGGGATCACTAATGAAAAACTGTTTTTT
>-|TRBV30|TRBJ2-7|-
CAWSVLRGPPYEQYF
TGTGCCTGGAGTGTACTCAGGGGTCCGCCCTACGAGCAGTACTTC
>-|TRBV29-1|TRBJ2-3|-
CSVYRDTPDTQYF
TGCAGCGTTTACCGGGACACCCCAGATACGCAGTATTTT
>TRBD1|TRBV15|TRBJ2-7|-
CATKKTTGTGDYEQYF
TGTGCCACCAAGAAGACAACCGGGACAGGAGACTACGAGCAGTACTTC
>-|TRBV11-2|TRBJ2-2|once
CASSLLGARGTGELFF
TGTGCCAGCAGCTTACTCGGAGCCAGGGGCACCGGGGAGCTGTTTTTT
>-|TRBV2|TRBJ1-2|-
CASSSQRGGYTF
TGTGCCAGTTCCTCACAACGGGGTGGCTACACCTTC
>TRBD1|TRBV24-1|TRBJ1-4|few
CATSETGQGVEKLFF
TGTGCCACCAGTGAAACGGGACAGGGAGTTGAAAAACTGTTTTTT
>TRBD1|TRBV28|TRBJ2-2|-
CASHRGRWTGELFF
TGTGCCAGTCACAGGGGGCGGTGGACCGGGGAGCTGTTTTTT
>-|TRBV7-9|TRBJ1-2|few
CASSGSYYGYTF
TGTGCCAGCAGTGGGAGCTACTATGGCTACACCTTC
>-|TRBV6-5|TRBJ1-5|-
CASSSRYSSQQPQHF
TGTGCCAGCAGTTCCCGGTATAGTTCTCAACAGCCCCAGCATTTT
>-|TRBV5-1|TRBJ2-1|few
CASSLAAAYNEQFF
TGCGCCAGCAGCTTGGCCGCGGCGTACAATGAGCAGTTCTTC
>TRBD1|TRBV19|TRBJ2-3|once
CASSIQQGTTDTQYF
TGTGCCAGTAGTATTCAACAGGGGACCACAGATACGCAGTATTTT
>-|TRBV14|TRBJ2-1|-
CATTVGGSYNEQFF
TGTGCCACCACGGTTGGGGGGAGCTACAATGAGCAGTTCTTC
>-|TRBV21-1|TRBJ1-2|-
CASSPDRGLWSYGYTF
TGTGCCAGCAGCCCGGACAGGGGATTGTGGAGCTATGGCTACACCTTC
>TRBD2|TRBV10-3|TRBJ2-3|once
CAISGLAGGGDTQYF
TGTGCCATCAGTGGACTAGCGGGGGGAGGGGATACGCAGTATTTT
>-|TRBV19|TRBJ1-2|-
CASSIPRPVNGYTF
TGTGCCAGTAGTATACCCCGTCCGGTGAATGGCTACACCTTC
>TRBD1|TRBV4-1|TRBJ1-6|once
CASSQPETGGRYNSPLHF
TGCGCCAGCAGCCAACCCGAGACAGGGGGAAGATATAATTCACCCCTCCACTTT
>TRBD1|TRBV11-3|TRBJ2-7|-
CASSRDSAYEQYF
TGTGCCAGCAGCCGGGACAGCGCCTACGAGCAGTACTTC
>TRBD1|TRBV6-4|TRBJ1-1|few
CASSDEIGTGKNTEAFF
TGTGCCAGCAGTGACGAGATTGGGACAGGGAAGAACACTGAAGCTTTCTTT
>TRBD1|TRBV28|TRBJ1-2|-
CASGQGANYGYTF
TGTGCCAGCGGACAGGGGGCTAACTATGGCTACACCTTC
>-|TRBV15|TRBJ1-1|-
CATSARGRNTEAFF
TGTGCCACCAGCGCCCGTGGCAGGAACACTGAAGCTTTCTTT
>-|TRBV6-5|TRBJ2-3|-
CASSYSDTSTDTQYF
TGTGCCAGCAGTTACTCCGACACTTCCACAGATACGCAGTATTTT
>TRBD1|TRBV19|TRBJ1-2|-
CASSRRLIGTGQVSDYGYTF
TGTGCCAGTAGTAGGCGGTTAATTGGGACAGGGCAGGTTTCGGACTATGGCTACACCTTC
>-|TRBV24-1|TRBJ1-2|-
CAIRGPLGYTF
TGTGCCATCCGTGGGCCCCTAGGCTACACCTTC
>TRBD1|TRBV7-2|TRBJ1-3|-
CASSLGTGGNTIYF
TGTGCCAGCAGCTTAGGGACAGGGGGAAACACCATATATTTT
>-|TRBV11-2|TRBJ2-2|-
CASSSARGSGTGELFF
TGTGCCAGCAGCTCGGCCAGGGGCTCGGGCACCGGGGAGCTGTTTTTT
>TRBD2|TRBV3-1/TRBV3-2|TRBJ2-3|-
CASSSIGGEADTQYF
TGTGCCAGCAGCTCAATCGGGGGGGAAGCAGATACGCAGTATTTT
>-|TRBV18|TRBJ1-1|-
CASRGTQGTEAFF
TGTGCCAGCCGGGGGACCCAGGGCACTGAAGCTTTCTTT
>-|TRBV7-2|TRBJ2-2|-
CASSLRVSATNTGELFF
TGTGCCAGCAGCTTGCGTGTCAGCGCAACGAACACCGGGGAGCTGTTTTTT
>-|TRBV5-1|TRBJ2-7|-
CASSLDQGKGVYEQYF
TGCGCCAGCAGCTTGGATCAAGGGAAAGGGGTATACGAGCAGTACTTC
>-|TRBV29-1|TRBJ2-7|-
CSVDPGNTYEQYF
TGCAGCGTTGATCCAGGAAACACCTACGAGCAGTACTTC
>TRBD1|TRBV4-1|TRBJ1-1|-
CASSRPGTGVPAFF
TGCGCCAGCAGCCGCCCGGGGACAGGGGTTCCGGCTTTCTTT
>-|TRBV19|TRBJ1-4|-
CASSTDNRALLFF
TGTGCCAGTAGTACAGATAACAGGGCCCTACTGTTTTTT
>-|TRBV7-2|TRBJ1-5|-
CASSLGGTGQPQHF
TGTGCCAGCAGCTTAGGGGGTACGGGGCAGCCCCAGCATTTT
>-|TRBV24-1|TRBJ1-4|-
CATSDSSTTNEKLFF
TGTGCCACCAGTGACTCGAGTACAACTAATGAAAAACTGTTTTTT
>-|TRBV10-2|TRBJ1-1|once
CASRRGGDTEAFF
TGCGCCAGCAGACGGGGCGGGGACACTGAAGCTTTCTTT
>-|TRBV9|TRBJ2-3|-
CASSVGQGLSTDTQYF
TGTGCCAGCAGCGTAGGACAGGGACTTAGCACAGATACGCAGTATTTT